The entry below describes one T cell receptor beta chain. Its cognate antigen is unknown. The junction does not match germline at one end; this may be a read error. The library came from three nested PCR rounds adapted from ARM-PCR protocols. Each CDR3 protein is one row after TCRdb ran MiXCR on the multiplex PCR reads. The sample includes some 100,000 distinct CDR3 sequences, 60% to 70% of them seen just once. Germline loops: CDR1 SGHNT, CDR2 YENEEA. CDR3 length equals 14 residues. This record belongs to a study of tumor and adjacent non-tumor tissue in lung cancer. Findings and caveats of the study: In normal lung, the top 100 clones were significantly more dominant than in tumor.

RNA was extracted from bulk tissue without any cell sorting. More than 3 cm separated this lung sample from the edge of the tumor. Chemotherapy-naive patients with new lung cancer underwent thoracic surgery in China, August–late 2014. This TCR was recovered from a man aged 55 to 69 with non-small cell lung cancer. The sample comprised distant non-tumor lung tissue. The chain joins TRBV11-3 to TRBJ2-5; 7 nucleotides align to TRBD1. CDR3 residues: CACSYGTEGETQYF. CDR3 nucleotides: TGTGCCTGCAGTTACGGGACAGAAGGAGAGACCCAGTACTTC.